Listed below are T cell receptor beta chains from one sample, sequenced in a study of T cells in Graves' hyperthyroidism and ophthalmopathy. TCRdb reprocessed the multiplex PCR reads with MiXCR, giving one entry per CDR3 protein. The table has around 300,000 distinct CDR3 sequences, around 19% seen once. Sequences were obtained from blood. The receptors were gathered from a man in his fifties with Graves' ophthalmopathy. Both conserved end residues are part of each CDR3. The order of the fields is clone size, D gene, V gene, J gene, CDR3 protein, CDR3 DNA. D genes are given only for firm matches. Where a row states a size, it is once, few, many or the class of an expanded clone; other rows omit it.

>many|TRBD1|TRBV2|TRBJ2-5
CASRETGYETQYF
TGTGCCAGCAGGGAGACAGGGTACGAGACCCAGTACTTC
>many|TRBD2|TRBV7-3|TRBJ2-5
CASSTTGTSQETQYF
TGTGCCAGCAGCACTACCGGGACTAGTCAAGAGACCCAGTACTTC
>many|TRBD2|TRBV7-8|TRBJ2-2
CALRTAGADTGELFF
TGTGCCCTACGGACGGCGGGAGCGGACACCGGGGAGCTGTTTTTT
>NA|TRBD2|TRBV3-1|TRBJ2-1
CASSQPLAGGSNEQFF
TGTGCCAGCAGCCAACCTCTGGCGGGAGGGAGTAATGAGCAGTTCTTC
>NA|TRBD2|TRBV7-2|TRBJ2-7
CAVGGFYEQYF
TGTGCCGTGGGGGGGTTCTACGAGCAGTACTTC
>many|NA|TRBV10-3|TRBJ1-2
CAISLGVDSYGYTF
TGTGCCATCAGTTTAGGGGTGGATAGCTATGGCTACACCTTC
>NA|NA|TRBV3-1|TRBJ2-7
CASSSRRSSYERYF
TGTGCCAGCAGCTCCAGGCGGAGCTCCTACGAGCGGTACTTC
>NA|TRBD1|TRBV20-1|TRBJ2-2
CSALSDRRAGELFF
TGCAGTGCTCTATCGGACAGGCGGGCCGGGGAGCTGTTTTTT
>many|NA|TRBV5-1|TRBJ2-3
CASSLDLGNTDTQYF
TGCGCCAGCAGCTTGGACTTAGGAAACACAGATACGCAGTATTTT
>many|NA|TRBV2|TRBJ2-5
CASARGRSETQYF
TGTGCCAGCGCGCGGGGAAGATCAGAGACCCAGTACTTC
>many|NA|TRBV20-1|TRBJ1-2
CSARDVLPVRANYGYTF
TGCAGTGCTAGAGATGTTCTGCCGGTTCGGGCTAACTATGGCTACACCTTC
>many|NA|TRBV11-2|TRBJ2-7
CASSLTRGRHEQYF
TGTGCCAGCAGCTTAACCAGGGGTCGACACGAGCAGTACTTC
>many|TRBD2|TRBV30|TRBJ2-2
CACTTIAGFNTGELFF
TGTGCCTGTACAACCATAGCGGGTTTTAACACCGGGGAGCTGTTTTTT
>NA|TRBD1|TRBV6-1|TRBJ1-3
CASSPRQGPNTIYF
TGTGCCAGCAGTCCTCGACAGGGTCCGAACACCATATATTTT
>many|NA|TRBV11-1|TRBJ2-1
CASSLPGTHNEQFF
TGTGCCAGCAGCCTACCGGGGACCCATAATGAGCAGTTCTTC
>NA|NA|TRBV9|TRBJ2-3
CASSPPGARTDTQYF
TGTGCCAGCAGCCCCCCAGGGGCGCGGACAGATACGCAGTATTTT
>NA|NA|TRBV5-6|TRBJ1-1
CASSLARRGTLNTEAFF
TGTGCCAGCAGCTTGGCTCGGAGGGGGACATTGAACACTGAAGCTTTCTTT
>NA|NA|TRBV6-1|TRBJ1-6
CASSEAQAAPLHF
TGTGCCAGCAGTGAAGCGCAGGCGGCCCCCCTCCACTTT
>many|TRBD2|TRBV28|TRBJ2-3
CASSLVERELDTQYF
TGTGCCAGCAGTCTGGTGGAGCGGGAGCTAGATACGCAGTATTTT